A single T cell receptor (beta chain) is shown here with its context. The data were obtained in a study of T cells in severe cutaneous drug reactions. The CDR3 covers 13 residues. Per germline, CDR1 GTSNPN and CDR2 SVGIG (reference sequence). Sequenced patients had Stevens-Johnson syndrome or toxic epidermal necrolysis caused by carbamazepine. TCR subtype-specific primers in iRepertoire multiplex PCR prepared libraries for bulk and single-cell sequencing. No DNA is given; TCRdb re-called the multiplex PCR reads and lists each CDR3 protein once. In total, the table holds some 4,100 distinct CDR3 sequences.

Specimen: PBMCs. This clonotype was obtained from a human donor with Stevens-Johnson syndrome, a severe cutaneous drug reaction. The J gene is TRBJ2-1, the V gene TRBV30. CDR3 sequence: CAWSVQVRDEQFF.